The clone carrying this T cell receptor (beta chain) appeared once. This entry is derived from a study of blood T cell repertoires in COVID-19. The wider study: Samples of COVID-19 (acute and convalescent) were obtained from the United States, Italy and Spain. Sample material is recorded as cDNA or gDNA derived from T cells, B-cell-depleted T cells, or PBMCs.

The V gene lost 4 bases and the J gene lost 2 bases, with 20 bases spanning the gap. CDR3 length: 17 amino acids. Germline CDR1 and CDR2: SGDLS and YYNGEE. Original processing methods: Amplification of reference gene primers provided the estimated nucleated cell counts. Clones were sequenced by immunoSEQ multiplex PCR, and TCRdb holds only the in-frame ones, with some missing. From that table come the V and J calls and clone size; the DNA was used to work out D and trimming. The sample yields over 450,000 clones, less than 90% seen once. Seattle's enrolled individuals joined amid active infection and were then monitored longitudinally.

The sequenced material came from peripheral blood. This clonotype originated in a woman in her forties or fifties with COVID-19, enrolled during active disease. The chain uses TRBV9 and TRBJ2-3, with D possibly being TRBD1 (5 bases). The CDR3 region is CASSPSFWGLNTDTQYF. Here the CDR3 DNA reads TGTGCCAGCAGCCCCAGTTTCTGGGGCCTAAACACAGATACGCAGTATTTT.